A single sample is the source of the 29 T cell receptor beta chains below, sequenced in a study of Ad26.COV2.S vaccination and SARS-CoV-2 variants. Treatment given: roughly 19 received Ad26.COV2.S at low or high dose, single or two shots; about 5 received placebo; per-sample allocation not given. Samples came from day 63 after the first vaccine or placebo injection. Clones were read by immunoSEQ multiplex PCR, and TCRdb kept only the in-frame ones, dropping some. The sample carries around 300,000 clones, 88% recorded once. The sequencing here drew on peripheral blood, taken in a trial of Ad26.COV2.S vaccine versus placebo. Receptor source: a person aged 18-65 years who received the Ad26.COV2.S COVID-19 vaccine or a placebo.

The V call is TRBV18, the J call TRBJ1-1; the match to TRBD1 covers 8 bases. The J segment lost 5 bases and the V segment lost 4 bases, leaving 6 bases of the junction unmatched. The CDR3 extends over 14 amino acids. Germline CDR1 and CDR2: KGHSH and LQKENI. The CDR3 loop is CASSLDRGGTEAFF. The CDR3 DNA is TGTGCCAGCTCACTCGACAGGGGAGGAACTGAAGCTTTCTTT.

This clone has a single count. This rearrangement joins TRBV4-3 to TRBJ2-6; D remains ambiguous. The CDR3 contains 17 residues. V lost 2 bases and J 4 bases, leaving 15 bases between the germline ends. The germline V gene has CDR1 LGHNA and CDR2 YSLEER. In nucleotides, the CDR3 is TGCGCCAGCAGCCAACCGACGGGCGTAGGGGGGGCCAACGTCCTGACTTTC. The encoded protein is CASSQPTGVGGANVLTF.

The V and J genes are TRBV27 and TRBJ2-5, with D perhaps TRBD2 (6 bases). Deletions cut 4 bases from V and 7 bases from J, with 16 bases between. Germline V gene sequence: CDR1 MNHEY, CDR2 SMNVEV (reference sequence). CDR3 length equals 14 residues. Here the CDR3 reads CASSSFETAGTQYF. The CDR3 DNA is TGTGCCAGCAGTTCCTTTGAAACAGCGGGGACCCAGTACTTC.

Comments on this clone: In the same sample, other DNA sequences code for this CDR3. The chain combines TRBV18 with TRBJ2-7; TRBD2 is a possible D gene (6 bases). Looked up from germline, CDR1 is KGHSH and CDR2 is LQKENI. The V gene lost 3 bases and the J gene lost 4 bases, with 7 bases spanning the gap. The CDR3 totals 12 residues. The CDR3 protein is CASSPGGYEQYF. In nucleotides, the CDR3 is TGTGCCAGCTCACCTGGGGGGTACGAGCAGTACTTC.

CDR3: CARKVSRNTEAFF. CDR3 nucleotide sequence: TGTGCACGGAAGGTGAGCAGGAACACTGAAGCTTTCTTT. The chain joins TRBV30 to TRBJ1-1, with unresolved D. Looked up from germline, CDR1 is GTSNPN and CDR2 is SVGIG (reference sequence). The CDR3 length is 13 residues.

The V and J genes are TRBV6-1 and TRBJ2-2; 7 bases line up with TRBD2. This CDR3 has 16 residues. Looked up from germline, CDR1 is MNHNS and CDR2 is SASEGT. After removal of 2 bases from V and 4 bases from J, the junction contained 7 bases not matched to a gene. DNA of the CDR3: TGTGCCAGCAGTGAACTAGCGGCCCCGGGCACCGGGGAGCTGTTTTTT. As protein: CASSELAAPGTGELFF.

The chain couples TRBV7-2 to TRBJ1-1, with D unclear. V gave up 1 base and J gave up 0 bases, with 6 bases separating them. The CDR3 sequence is 14 residues long. In germline, CDR1 is SGHTA, CDR2 FQGNSA. Here the CDR3 reads CASSLEVLNTEAFF. The CDR3 coding sequence is TGTGCCAGCAGCTTAGAGGTTTTGAACACTGAAGCTTTCTTT.

The V and J genes are TRBV30 and TRBJ1-2; 8 positions match TRBD1. The CDR3 covers 13 residues. Germline V gives CDR1 GTSNPN, CDR2 SVGIG (reference sequence). The V gene end was trimmed by 2 bases and the J gene end by 4 bases; junction bases not matched to a gene: 3. In DNA, the CDR3 is TGTGCCTGGAGTTCAGGGGGCGGCTATGGCTACACCTTC. This encodes CAWSSGGGYGYTF.

This clone was counted a single time. V and J are TRBV20-1 and TRBJ2-2; 10 nucleotides match TRBD1. With V trimmed by 3 bases and J by 6 bases, 4 bases remained unmatched. Germline V gene lookup returns CDR1 DFQATT and CDR2 SNEGSKA (reference sequence). This CDR3 region has 14 residues. The CDR3 DNA follows: TGCAGTGCTAGTGGGACAGGGGTGTCCGGGGAGCTGTTTTTT. Translation: CSASGTGVSGELFF.

The CDR3 sequence is CASSESLGQGKPQHF. The CDR3 DNA is TGTGCCAGCAGTGAAAGTTTGGGACAGGGGAAGCCCCAGCATTTT. The chain uses TRBV28 and TRBJ1-5, with TRBD1 matching 10 bases. CDR3 length equals 15 residues. CDR1 and CDR2 from the germline V gene are MDHEN and SYDVKM. With V trimmed by 5 bases and J by 8 bases, 9 bases remained unmatched.

This rearrangement joins TRBV7-3 to TRBJ1-2; D is undetermined. The germline V and J ends were trimmed by 5 bases and 5 bases, with 9 bases remaining between them. CDR1 and CDR2 (germline): SGHTA, FQGTGA. CDR3 size: 12 residues. Here the CDR3 reads CASSTNQYGYTF. The CDR3 coding sequence is TGTGCCAGCAGCACAAACCAGTATGGCTACACCTTC.

The chain joins TRBV11-2 to TRBJ2-4, with D unclear. The CDR3 has 13 amino acids. Trimming left V 8 bases short and J 0 bases short, with 8 bases between. Germline V gene sequence: CDR1 SGHAT, CDR2 FQNNGV. Here the CDR3 reads CASLTLAKNIQYF. CDR3 sequence (DNA): TGTGCCAGCTTGACCCTAGCCAAAAACATTCAGTACTTC.

The V call is TRBV29-1, the J call TRBJ1-2, with D possibly being TRBD1 (5 bases). V was trimmed by 8 bases and J by 3 bases, leaving 16 bases between them. This CDR3 is built from 13 residues. Germline assignment: CDR1 SQVTM and CDR2 ANQGSEA. CDR3 amino acids: CSFNTGTDYGYTF. CDR3 DNA: TGCAGCTTTAATACCGGGACGGACTATGGCTACACCTTC.

Here the CDR3 DNA reads TGTGCCAGCAGCGCAGGCTATAACTATGGCTACACCTTC. Protein: CASSAGYNYGYTF. The rearrangement joins TRBV6-5 to TRBJ1-2, with D hard to call. V lost 6 bases and J lost 1, with 9 bases in between. The CDR3 runs 13 residues. Germline V gene sequence: CDR1 MNHEY, CDR2 SVGAGI.

The chain carries TRBV3-1 (or the pseudogene TRBV3-2) and TRBJ2-3, with 9 bases that match TRBD2. The V gene's germline CDR1 is LGHDT and CDR2 YNNKEL (reference sequence). V lost 0 bases, J lost 8 bases, and 15 bases stayed unmatched. This CDR3 contains 18 residues. The CDR3 sequence: CASSQDREREEYSVTQYF. CDR3 coding DNA: TGTGCCAGCAGCCAAGATCGGGAGCGGGAGGAATACTCGGTTACGCAGTATTTT.

The chain has TRBV6-2 or TRBV6-3 and TRBJ1-2; D not certain. The CDR3 spans 14 residues. The V and J ends lost 0 bases and 2 bases respectively, with 7 bases between them. CDR1 is MNHEY and CDR2 is SVGEGT in the germline V gene. CDR3 in amino acids: CASSYSGRNYGYTF. The CDR3 bases are TGTGCCAGCAGTTACTCCGGAAGGAACTATGGCTACACCTTC.

CDR3 nucleotide sequence: TGTGCCAGCAGCTTGACGAGAGACATCTCCTACGAGCAGTACTTC. It translates to CASSLTRDISYEQYF. J is TRBJ2-7 and V is TRBV5-6; D is unresolved. V lost 1 base to trimming and J lost 0 bases, with 11 bases between them. Germline lookup yields CDR1 SGHDT and CDR2 YYEEEE. The CDR3 is 15 amino acids.

This clone came up a few times. CDR3 protein: CASSLAILDKQTQYF. CDR3 bases: TGTGCCAGCAGCTTAGCGATACTAGATAAACAGACCCAGTACTTC. The chain has TRBV7-9 and TRBJ2-5; tentative D call: TRBD2 (5 bases). V lost 0 bases and J 6 bases, leaving 14 bases between the germline ends. Per germline, CDR1 SEHNR and CDR2 FQNEAQ (reference sequence). CDR3 length: 15 residues.

About this clone: Additional DNA sequences in this sample encode the identical CDR3. V gene TRBV5-4 combines with J gene TRBJ2-2; D gene ambiguous. The CDR3 runs 14 residues. The germline CDR1 and CDR2 sequences are SGHNT and YYREEE (reference sequence). The V end lost 1 base, the J end lost 3 bases, and 7 bases lay between the germline ends. The CDR3: CASSLSSDTGELFF. The CDR3 nucleotides are TGTGCCAGCAGCTTGTCTTCGGACACCGGGGAGCTGTTTTTT.

This clone occurred once. The chain recombines TRBV18 with TRBJ2-3, with TRBD1 as a possible D gene (6 bases). The germline V gene has CDR1 KGHSH and CDR2 LQKENI. This CDR3 has 14 residues. Trimming took 3 bases from V and 0 from J, leaving 7 bases between them. The CDR3 coding sequence is TGTGCCAGCTCACCGGACAGCAGCACAGATACGCAGTATTTT. This gives the protein CASSPDSSTDTQYF.

The chain combines TRBV5-1 with TRBJ2-1; D is perhaps TRBD2 (5 bases). Germline CDR1 is SGHRS and CDR2 is YFSETQ. This CDR3 spans 13 amino acids. Between the trimmed V and J ends, which lost 0 bases and 8 bases, there was a span of 9 bases. CDR3 in amino acids: CASSLERVDEQFF. CDR3 bases: TGCGCCAGCAGCTTGGAGAGGGTCGATGAGCAGTTCTTC.

V is TRBV13 and J is TRBJ2-7; 9 bases are a match to TRBD1. Losses at the gene ends were 4 bases for V and 7 bases for J; bases not matched to a gene: 11. This CDR3 contains 15 residues. CDR1 is PRHDT, CDR2 FYEKMQ, per germline (reference sequence). This chain's CDR3 is CASSSRTGDYEEQYF. In DNA, the CDR3 is TGTGCCAGCAGCTCTCGGACAGGGGATTACGAAGAGCAGTACTTC.

The chain joins TRBV7-6 to TRBJ2-2; the D is unclear. CDR3 size: 15 residues. In germline, CDR1 is SGHVS, CDR2 FNYEAQ. Trimming pared 3 bases from V and 2 bases from J, leaving 10 bases between. CDR3 DNA sequence: TGTGCCAGCAGCTTTGTTTTCACAAACACCGGGGAGCTGTTTTTT. As protein: CASSFVFTNTGELFF.

The chain links TRBV10-3 to TRBJ1-5; D is undetermined. The germline V gene has CDR1 ENHRY and CDR2 SYGVKD. The CDR3 contains 12 residues. V lost 5 bases and J lost 3, with 5 bases in between. The CDR3 DNA is TGTGCCATCAGTCAGGACAATCAGCCCCAGCATTTT. Protein: CAISQDNQPQHF.

This clone was picked up one time. CDR3 region: CASSRDRGQYGYTF. The CDR3 nucleotides are TGTGCCAGCAGTCGCGACAGGGGGCAATATGGCTACACCTTC. The chain carries TRBV2 and TRBJ1-2, with 10 bases that match TRBD1. Losses at the gene ends were 5 bases for V and 5 bases for J; bases not matched to a gene: 5. This CDR3 spans 14 amino acids. Germline CDR1 and CDR2: SNHLY and FYNNEI.

This chain uses TRBV2 with TRBJ2-7, with D perhaps TRBD1 (6 bases). Between the trimmed V and J ends, which lost 6 bases and 1 base, there was a span of 10 bases. The CDR3 spans 13 residues. Looked up from germline, CDR1 is SNHLY and CDR2 is FYNNEI. CDR3 region: CASRAGDSYEQYF. In DNA, the CDR3 is TGTGCCAGCAGGGCAGGGGATTCCTACGAGCAGTACTTC.

V usage is TRBV6-6 and J usage is TRBJ2-7; D is uncertain. V was shortened by 4 bases and J by 2 bases, with 12 bases between the two germline ends. Germline V gives CDR1 MNHNY, CDR2 SVGAGI (reference sequence). This CDR3 comprises 14 residues. CDR3 in DNA: TGTGCCAGCAGTTTTAGTATTAACCCCTACGAGCAGTACTTC. It encodes CASSFSINPYEQYF.

V is TRBV4-3 and J is TRBJ1-1; 9 bases map to TRBD1. The CDR3 is 16 residues long. Germline V gene sequence: CDR1 LGHNA, CDR2 YSLEER. V lost 4 bases to trimming and J lost 5 bases; unmatched junction nucleotides: 11. This CDR3 is CASSRGQGVPGTEAFF. In DNA form, the CDR3 reads TGCGCCAGCAGCCGGGGACAGGGAGTTCCAGGGACTGAAGCTTTCTTT.

The V gene is TRBV19, the J gene TRBJ2-1; 10 nucleotides line up with TRBD2. The CDR3 spans 14 residues. Germline CDR1 and CDR2: LNHDA and SQIVND (reference sequence). Trimming at V came to 10 bases and at J to 7 bases, leaving 10 bases not matched to a gene. The CDR3, as DNA: TGTGCCATTAATCGCGGGACTAGCGATAATGAGCAGTTCTTC. Its translation is CAINRGTSDNEQFF.